The source of this T cell receptor (beta chain) is a study of blood T cell repertoires in COVID-19. Study information: Collection of acute and convalescent COVID-19 samples took place in the United States, Italy and Spain. Nucleic acid was either cDNA or gDNA, and it came from T cells, B-cell-depleted T cells, or PBMCs.

Authors' methods: The authors estimated nucleated cell counts from reference gene primer amplification. TCRdb's copy holds only in-frame clones and misses some; the assay was immunoSEQ multiplex PCR. V and J calls and clone size come straight from that table; D and trimming were deduced from the DNA. This sample has 150,000 to 200,000 clones; 65% to 90% occur once, and the top ten carry approximately 8%. The V gene lost 6 bases and the J gene lost 5 bases, with 11 bases spanning the gap. This CDR3 comprises 13 residues. Germline assignment: CDR1 MNHNS and CDR2 SASEGT. The J gene is TRBJ1-3, the V gene TRBV6-1, with D unresolved. This receptor was taken from a man aged 55 to 69 with acute or convalescent COVID-19. The sample comprised peripheral blood. The CDR3 reads CASSPDTRNTIYF. CDR3 bases: TGTGCCAGCAGCCCTGACACGCGAAACACCATATATTTT.